This TCR beta chain was retrieved from a study of cytomegalovirus exposure and HLA in healthy donors (dated by TCRdb to the late 2010s). Context from the whole study: According to an earlier analysis of a few hundred of the donors, roughly 180 million T cells yielded 90 million to 130 million unique TCR beta sequences and around 300 Gb of sequence data. An early release that covered about 600 HLA-typed donors contained about 300 gigabases of sequencing data and tens of millions of unique TCR sequences. Of the 398 genotyped donors, 65% to 90% fell in the genetic ancestry cluster associated with self-reported Caucasian donors. The study was designed to test whether signatures of past pathogen exposure could be identified by cataloging public T cell receptors. The study profiled the T cell repertoires of under 700 subjects by immunosequencing and related them to cytomegalovirus serostatus. Along with the roughly 700-subject first cohort, a separate validation cohort of 120 different subjects was used. The study combined high-throughput TCR immunosequencing, statistical association of individual TCRs with disease status, and machine learning to predict cytomegalovirus infection status. A later analysis re-examined previously published TCR beta repertoires from hundreds of donors and added high-resolution HLA genotyping to investigate patterns of TCR occurrence. The later analysis used no new phenotypic data to find candidate immune exposures, relying instead on TCR beta sequences and their occurrence across donors. An earlier analysis of approximately 500 of the donors applied high-throughput TCR beta sequencing to assess whether each TCR beta V gene segment acted as functional or pseudogenic. Donor age, sex, ethnicity and CMV serostatus were collected together with the repertoire data. Genome-wide SNP genotypes for about 65% of the roughly 670 donors were used in a later genetic analysis, which treated that subset as a discovery cohort. All discovery cohort repertoires had been generated using a single sequencing platform. Class I and class II HLA loci were covered by the typing at four-digit resolution. The number of typed donors differed by locus: roughly 629-640 for A, B, C, DRB1 and DQB1; 522 for DQA1; some 590 for DPA1; and 400 to 480 for DPB1. Roughly 5 DR-DQ haplotypes were handled as single units for association and clustering, since linkage in the cohort was strong. On average, over 200,000 unique TCR beta nucleotide sequences were sequenced per donor among a few hundred genotyped donors of the cohort, with approximately 18% of those sequences being non-productive.

The cohort comprised some 700 healthy bone marrow donors. Cohort members were all nominally healthy when sampled, although unrecorded immune exposures were likely present. The donor tested CMV seropositive and was one of the 289 seropositive cohort members. Each donor provided a peripheral blood sample, and peripheral blood mononuclear cells were used for TCR beta sequencing. Genomic DNA extraction from the blood cell samples was performed with the Qiagen DNeasy Blood Extraction Kit. The CDR3 goes from the cysteine to the phenylalanine over 16 residues. Only CDR3 DNA is held: 48 bases, read in frame from base 1. From the germline V gene (reference sequence), CDR1 is MNHEY and CDR2 is SMNVEV. V lost 6 bases and J lost 3 bases, and the count of bases not matched to a germline gene is 12. The library was produced with the immunoSEQ multiplex PCR assay. A mixture of 60 forward primers for TCR Vbeta segments and 13 reverse primers for TCR Jbeta segments was used in the multiplex PCR. A multiplex PCR assay on genomic DNA amplified the CDR3 region of rearranged TCR beta genes. Amplified TCR beta libraries were sequenced as 87-base-pair reads on the Illumina HiSeq System. The original methods were these. Across the 600 to 700 repertoires, a later analysis counted approximately 83 million unique TCR beta chains, roughly 11 million of which were shared by at least two donors. To remove PCR and sequencing errors, raw reads were error-corrected and collapsed into unique sequences using a nearest-neighbor algorithm that merged closely related sequences. CDR3 sequences were aligned to IMGT reference sequences to assign V, D and J gene segments. For a sequence to be retained, a match of at least six nucleotides to both a V gene segment and a J gene segment was required. Rearrangements were classified as productive when the CDR3 lacked stop codons and remained in frame with V and J, and all other rearrangements were classified as non-productive. CDR3 was defined by IMGT convention, running from the second conserved V-encoded cysteine to the conserved J-encoded phenylalanine. Sequences without an unambiguous match to a single V gene segment were excluded from the earlier analysis of 450 to 750 of the donors. An earlier analysis of some 610 of the donors called V segments functional above 56.7% productive rearrangements and segregating when the between-donor standard deviation exceeded 5%. A statistical classification framework was built for diagnosing cytomegalovirus status from the catalog of TCR beta chain sequences. V and J gene assignment, in a later analysis, came from comparing TCR nucleotide sequences with IMGT/GENE-DB human TR gene sequences. Using the TCRdist pipeline, a later analysis assigned CDR3 sequences along with most-parsimonious VDJ recombination scenarios. In a later analysis, each TCR beta chain was defined by its CDR3 amino acid sequence together with its V-gene family, and reads lacking a unique V-gene family were excluded. To address suspected cross-contamination and a sequencing artifact, a later analysis removed some 620 highly shared, low-generation-probability nucleotide sequences. For each public chain, a later analysis derived a clonal expansion index from normalized ranks of inferred template counts within each repertoire. In a later analysis, generation probabilities were computed with a VDJ recombination model fitted to out-of-frame rearrangements, and the resulting probabilities were checked against IGoR. Hypergeometric tests were used in a later analysis to score TCR-TCR, TCR-HLA and TCR-CMV co-occurrence, with a repertoire-size bias correction applied to the TCR pairs. A later analysis estimated false discovery rates by permuting HLA or CMV assignments 20 times. In a later analysis, co-occurring TCRs were grouped using DBSCAN, and TCRdist sequence similarity was added for clustering within HLA-allele-positive subsets. Co-occurrence clustering excluded repertoires with fewer than 30,000 or more than 120,000 public chains, plus five with anomalous nucleotide sharing. Here the immuneACCESS table is served through TCRdb, limited to in-frame sequences with V and J called. Missing clones are a known gap in these copies; in checked studies unresolved V genes cover under half, and the rest lacks a known reason. V, J and clone size reflect that table, while D and trimming were determined from the DNA. The sample yields roughly 120,000 clones; 82% were counted once. The ten largest clones add up to roughly 23% of the sample.

Note on this clone: Its recognized antigen is unknown. No per-base quality is available; no much larger clone lies one base away.

Broader findings and caveats from the paper: HLA typing was unavailable for some donors at each locus, so association tests used only the typed subset. Immune exposure information for the cohort was limited to CMV serostatus. Three of the identified cytomegalovirus-associated TCR beta chains were confirmed in vitro to be specific for cytomegalovirus antigens. In a later analysis, several top co-occurrence clusters were reported to appear linked to parvovirus B19, influenza, CMV and Epstein-Barr virus. A later analysis found that TCR association rates varied across HLA loci, with DRB1 alleles showing the most associated TCRs and HLA-C alleles the fewest. Because the 87-base-pair reads could not distinguish some IMGT-functional V segments, including TRBV6-2 and TRBV6-3, those segments were excluded. The authors suggested that the approach could potentially be extended to other disease states and immunological phenotypes. An association between a missense DCLRE1C variant and V-gene and J-gene trimming of TCR beta chains was found in a later genetic analysis and replicated in an independent cohort. This cohort had only TCR beta chains sequenced, and the lack of alpha or paired-chain data limited which features could be detected. The study listed 164 TCR beta chains as associated with cytomegalovirus. A further reported finding was that TCR beta sequences accurately predicted the HLA-A and HLA-B alleles for most subjects in the first cohort. According to a later analysis, most CMV-associated TCR beta chains appeared to be HLA-restricted, and the HLA associations seemed to be driven largely by CMV exposure. In a later genetic analysis, fewer N-insertions in productive TCRs were reported among donors in an Asian-associated ancestry cluster than the roughly 700-donor mean. Compared with equally common non-associated chains, HLA-associated TCR beta chains in a later analysis were more clonally expanded and had lower generation probabilities. Broadly in line with IMGT annotations, most TCR beta V segments showed up in productive rearrangements about 90% or about 30% of the time in an earlier analysis of roughly 590 of the donors. A later analysis associated about 18,000 TCR beta sequences with specific HLA alleles at a false discovery rate of 0.05. Roughly uniform sequencing depth across donors was assumed in presence/absence analyses, although this assumption may not hold. Across donors, most TCR sequences were observed very rarely, whereas some public TCRs were present in many individuals. The classifier was reported to diagnose cytomegalovirus status with high specificity and sensitivity in both the original and validation cohorts. The sequencing pipeline was judged likely to have produced a cluster of highly shared sequence variants as a technical artifact. Correlated functional status among segregating V segments might reflect linkage disequilibrium, but an unknown experimental factor could not be ruled out. The earlier analysis of approximately 590 of the donors excluded fewer than 20 rarely observed V segments, including chromosome 9 orphons, because counts were too low. When HLA alleles, especially DR and DQ, strongly co-occurred, attributing TCR associations to individual alleles was difficult.

The receptor was isolated from a man aged 25 to 40 in good health and CMV-seropositive. The sequence joins TRBV27 to TRBJ2-3, with 7 junctional bases fitting TRBD2. The sample consisted of PBMCs. The sequence in DNA is TGTGCCAGCAGGCCGGGGACTACCCGAGTGACAGATACGCAGTATTTT. Its protein is CASRPGTTRVTDTQYF.